A single sample gave rise to the 5 T cell receptor beta chains below, sequenced in a study of regulatory T cells in long-lasting Graves disease. Investigators prepared the TCR beta libraries by applying iRepertoire HTBI primers and Arm-PCR of CDR3 regions. Via MiXCR, TCRdb re-called the multiplex PCR reads, giving one row per CDR3 protein. The table has hundreds of thousands of distinct CDR3 sequences, around 17% seen once. The time point is: newly diagnosed GD, antithyroid drugs for less than 3 months. Following extraction of RNA from PBMCs, that RNA was used to make the TCR library. The sample was also reused in another study, on T cells in Graves' hyperthyroidism and ophthalmopathy.

The sequenced sample was peripheral blood mononuclear cells (PBMCs), obtained at new diagnosis, from a patient treated with antithyroid drugs. These receptors were obtained from a woman aged 25-40 years with Graves disease.

The V gene is TRBV6-5, the J gene TRBJ2-7; TRBD2 matches 9 bases. CDR1 and CDR2 (germline): MNHEY, SVGAGI. V shed 0 bases and J 5 bases; nucleotides not matched to a gene: 5. This CDR3 has 15 amino acids. CDR3 sequence: CASSYSSGLANEQYF. CDR3 in DNA: TGTGCCAGCAGTTACTCGTCCGGACTAGCGAACGAGCAGTACTTC.

As to this clonotype: Being one base from a much bigger clone, this may be a read error. The chain links TRBV2 to TRBJ2-3; D call uncertain. Germline lookup yields CDR1 SNHLY and CDR2 FYNNEI. The CDR3 sequence is 15 residues long. This CDR3 reads CASSEAPVSTDTQCF. The CDR3 nucleotides are TGTGCCAGCAGTGAAGCGCCTGTTAGCACAGATACGCAGTGTTTT.

This clonotype appeared many times. The genes are TRBV11-2 and TRBJ2-1; 8 nucleotides agree with TRBD2. V gave up 4 bases and J gave up 2 bases; unmatched junction bases: 4. Germline V gene data show CDR1 as SGHAT and CDR2 as FQNNGV. The length of the CDR3 is 15 residues. CDR3 nucleotide sequence: TGTGCCAGCAGCTCACAAGCGGGAGCCTACAATGAGCAGTTCTTC. It specifies CASSSQAGAYNEQFF. Based on the CDR3 plus reference TRBV11-2 and TRBJ2-1, the full variable domain is EAGVAQSPRYKIIEKRQSVAFWCNPISGHATLYWYQQILGQGPKLLIQFQNNGVVDDSQLPKDRFSAERLKGVDSTLKIQPAKLEDSAVYLCASSSQAGAYNEQFFGPGTRLTVL.

This clonotype showed up many times. The V gene is TRBV19, the J gene TRBJ1-2; TRBD1 matches 10 bases. This CDR3 region has 15 residues. Trimming at V came to 5 bases and at J to 8 bases, leaving 11 bases not matched to a gene. CDR1 LNHDA and CDR2 SQIVND come from the germline V gene (reference sequence). The CDR3 loop is CASSHRDRGRVGYTF. The CDR3 DNA follows: TGTGCCAGTAGTCATCGGGACAGGGGCCGGGTCGGCTACACCTTC.

This clonotype was seen more than once but under ten times. The chain combines TRBV7-9 with TRBJ1-2; unclear D gene. Germline loops: CDR1 SEHNR, CDR2 FQNEAQ (reference sequence). Deletions cut 2 bases from V and 8 bases from J, with 15 bases between. The CDR3 loop spans 14 amino acids. CDR3 residues: CASSLRTLTRGYTF. CDR3 bases: TGTGCCAGCAGCTTACGGACCTTGACCCGGGGCTACACCTTC.